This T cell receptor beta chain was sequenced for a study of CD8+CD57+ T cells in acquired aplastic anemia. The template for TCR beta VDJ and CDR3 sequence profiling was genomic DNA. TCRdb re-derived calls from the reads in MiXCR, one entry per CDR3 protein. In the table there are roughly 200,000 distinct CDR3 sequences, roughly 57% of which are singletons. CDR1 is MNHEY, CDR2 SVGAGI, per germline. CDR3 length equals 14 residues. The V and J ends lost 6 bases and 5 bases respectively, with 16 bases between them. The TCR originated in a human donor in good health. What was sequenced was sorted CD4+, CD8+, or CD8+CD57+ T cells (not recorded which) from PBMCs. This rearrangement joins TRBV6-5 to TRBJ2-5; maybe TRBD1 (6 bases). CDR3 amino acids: CASSALVRGETQYF. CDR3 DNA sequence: TGTGCCAGCAGCGCTCTAGTGAGGGGGGAGACCCAGTACTTC.